Following are 29 T cell receptor beta chains from one sample sequenced in a study of T cell repertoires in cytomegalovirus infection. TCRdb ran MiXCR on the reads and lists one entry per CDR3 protein. This sample yields 740,000 or so distinct CDR3 sequences, of which roughly a third are seen a single time; roughly 2.8% belongs to the top ten. Input material: PBMCs. The source of these receptors is a human donor in good health (CMV status not recorded). Some clones in this sample may be carry-over from other donors' samples.

The rearrangement uses TRBV15 and TRBJ2-4, with D perhaps matching TRBD1 (7 bases). The V gene lost 0 bases and the J gene lost 1 base, with 10 bases spanning the gap. Germline V lookup: CDR1 LNHNV, CDR2 YYDKDF (reference sequence). This CDR3 is 16 amino acids long. CDR3 loop: CATSRDRGVAKNIQYF. The CDR3, as DNA: TGTGCCACCAGCAGAGACAGGGGGGTCGCCAAAAACATTCAGTACTTC.

The chain has TRBV6-1 and TRBJ2-4, with no clear D. The V gene lost 0 bases and the J gene lost 1 base, with 13 bases spanning the gap. The CDR3 is made up of 17 amino acids. Germline V lookup: CDR1 MNHNS, CDR2 SASEGT. The CDR3 DNA is TGTGCCAGCAGTGAAGCGCTCGGGTATGACGCCAAAAACATTCAGTACTTC. Translation gives CASSEALGYDAKNIQYF.

Only a few counts were recorded for this clonotype. The rearrangement joins TRBV7-2 to TRBJ2-3; 8 bases line up with TRBD2. Germline V lookup: CDR1 SGHTA, CDR2 FQGNSA. Trimming cost V 0 bases and J 8 bases; bases outside gene matches: 10. The CDR3 runs to 16 residues. CDR3 sequence: CASSLASGGGSRTQYF. The CDR3 bases are TGTGCCAGCAGCTTAGCTTCGGGAGGGGGGTCCCGTACGCAGTATTTT.

The V and J genes are TRBV7-8 and TRBJ2-1, with TRBD2 matching over 8 bases. Germline CDR1 SGHVS, CDR2 FQNEAQ. CDR3 length: 14 amino acids. After removal of 5 bases from V and 9 bases from J, the junction contained 9 bases not matched to a gene. The CDR3 loop reads CASSRTSGSFEQFF. CDR3 bases: TGTGCCAGCAGCCGTACTAGCGGATCCTTTGAGCAGTTCTTC.

In the case of this clonotype: A read error may explain this, as a much larger clone is one base away. Because the CDR3 is missing its conserved closing phenylalanine or tryptophan, this is likely a read error. Written as DNA, the CDR3 is TGTGCCAGCAGGACCGCGACAGCTAGCAATCAGCCCCAGCATATT. This sequence encodes CASRTATASNQPQHI. This chain joins TRBV6-5 and TRBJ1-5, with TRBD1 as a possible D gene (5 bases). Trimming pared 6 bases from V and 0 bases from J, leaving 12 bases between. CDR3 size: 15 residues. Germline CDR1 reads MNHEY; CDR2 reads SVGAGI.

The V and J genes are TRBV7-6 and TRBJ2-1, with 15 bases fitting TRBD2. The CDR3 extends over 15 amino acids. V was pared by 3 bases and J by 8 bases, with 2 bases of the junction left unmatched. The germline V gene encodes CDR1 SGHVS and CDR2 FNYEAQ. The CDR3 DNA sequence: TGTGCCAGCAGCTTGGGACTAGCGGGAGGTTATGAGCAGTTCTTC. Encoded protein: CASSLGLAGGYEQFF.

This clonotype turned up a few times. V usage is TRBV27 and J usage is TRBJ1-1, with TRBD1 matching 10 bases. CDR3 length: 15 amino acids. The junction had 10 bases not matched to a gene; V was cut back by 8 bases and J by 4 bases. From germline, CDR1 is MNHEY and CDR2 SMNVEV (reference sequence). In DNA, the CDR3 is TGTGCCAGCTCCTCCCTCCGGACAGGGGGCACTGAAGCTTTCTTT. Its protein product is CASSSLRTGGTEAFF.

The chain employs TRBV29-1 and TRBJ2-7; D perhaps matches TRBD2 (5 bases). The CDR3 has 14 residues. Germline lookup yields CDR1 SQVTM and CDR2 ANQGSEA. The V end lost 4 bases, the J end lost 6 bases, and 19 bases lay between the germline ends. In nucleotides, the CDR3 is TGCAGCGTTGTCTACCTTAGAGGGTCGGGCGAGCAGTACTTC. Its protein product is CSVVYLRGSGEQYF.

This clonotype has at least ten counts. The chain has TRBV7-2 and TRBJ2-1, with a tentative D call TRBD1 (6 bases). Trimming took off 1 base at V and 7 bases at J, with 14 bases between the two ends. Per germline, CDR1 SGHTA and CDR2 FQGNSA. This CDR3 is 15 amino acids long. CDR3 bases: TGTGCCAGCAGCTTAGGTCAGGGGCCGAGAAATGAGCAGTTCTTC. This sequence encodes CASSLGQGPRNEQFF.

This rearrangement joins TRBV28 to TRBJ1-2, with D perhaps TRBD1 (6 bases). CDR3 size: 15 residues. From germline, CDR1 is MDHEN and CDR2 SYDVKM. Between the trimmed V and J ends, which lost 7 bases and 5 bases, there was a span of 20 bases. The CDR3 nucleotides read TGTGCCAGCACCCCAAGGGACATCAAAAAGTATGGCTACACCTTC. Translation gives CASTPRDIKKYGYTF.

The table lists this clonotype with a few counts. The chain joins TRBV24-1 to TRBJ2-5; 7 bases align to TRBD1. Germline values: CDR1 KGHDR, CDR2 SFDVKD. The V segment lost 2 bases and the J segment 5 bases; nucleotides outside the gene matches: 13. CDR3 length: 17 amino acids. For the CDR3, the DNA is TGTGCCACCAGTGATTCCCCTGACAGGGAAAGTTGGGAGACCCAGTACTTC. It specifies CATSDSPDRESWETQYF.

The chain recombines TRBV6-6 with TRBJ2-7, with D possibly matching TRBD2 (6 bases). Looked up from germline, CDR1 is MNHNY and CDR2 is SVGAGI (reference sequence). The CDR3 length is 14 residues. Trimming shortened V by 6 bases and J by 5 bases, and 17 bases separated the two germline ends. CDR3 bases: TGTGCCAGCAGCCTACTAGCAGTACTCCACGAGCAGTACTTC. Translation: CASSLLAVLHEQYF.

The chain recombines TRBV20-1 with TRBJ1-4; no reliable D call. The CDR3 has 13 amino acids. Germline V lookup: CDR1 DFQATT, CDR2 SNEGSKA (reference sequence). V lost 4 bases to trimming and J lost 3 bases, with 9 bases between them. As DNA, the CDR3 is TGCAGTGCTAAGGACGGATCTAATGAAAAACTGTTTTTT. It codes for CSAKDGSNEKLFF.

This clonotype turned up a few times. V gene TRBV30 combines with J gene TRBJ1-6; TRBD1 might be the D (5 bases). The CDR3 extends over 18 amino acids. Germline values: CDR1 GTSNPN, CDR2 SVGIG (reference sequence). V gave up 4 bases and J gave up 10 bases, with 29 bases separating them. The CDR3, as DNA: TGTGCCTGGATCGGCGGTACTGGCAGGGCCACAGGATCCTCACCCCTCCACTTT. Its protein is CAWIGGTGRATGSSPLHF.

This clonotype was seen only once. The chain combines TRBV7-4 with TRBJ1-1; D is undetermined. CDR1 and CDR2 from the germline V gene are SGHVT and SQSDAQ. With 4 bases removed from V and 0 bases from J, the gap between germline ends came to 12 bases. The CDR3 is made up of 15 amino acids. CDR3: CASSYPGPMNTEAFF. In DNA, the CDR3 is TGTGCCAGCAGCTACCCGGGCCCAATGAACACTGAAGCTTTCTTT. Based on the CDR3 plus reference TRBV7-4 and TRBJ1-1, the full variable domain is GAGVSQSPRYKVAKRGRDVALRCDSISGHVTLYWYRQTLGQGSEVLTYSQSDAQRDKSGRPSGRFSAERPERSVSTLKIQRTEQGDSAVYLCASSYPGPMNTEAFFGQGTRLTVV.

This clonotype was detected only a few times. The chain couples TRBV7-6 to TRBJ1-1; tentative D call: TRBD1 (5 bases). The CDR3 totals 13 residues. Germline V gene lookup returns CDR1 SGHVS and CDR2 FNYEAQ. Trimming shortened V by 4 bases and J by 4 bases, and 10 bases separated the two germline ends. The CDR3 DNA reads TGTGCCAGCAGCTGGGCCGGGGGCACTGAAGCTTTCTTT. Its protein is CASSWAGGTEAFF.

This sequence joins TRBV2 and TRBJ2-1; 10 bases are a match to TRBD2. J lost 0 bases, V lost 6 bases, and 17 bases had no gene match. The CDR3 totals 20 residues. Germline CDR1 is SNHLY and CDR2 is FYNNEI. This CDR3 reads CASRRTARPSGGLSYNEQFF. The DNA for the CDR3 is TGTGCCAGCAGAAGGACAGCGCGTCCTAGCGGGGGCCTCTCCTACAATGAGCAGTTCTTC. Full variable domain (rest looked up from reference TRBV2 and TRBJ2-1): EPEVTQTPSHQVTQMGQEVILRCVPISNHLYFYWYRQILGQKVEFLVSFYNNEISEKSEIFDDQFSVERPDGSNFTLKIRSTKLEDSAMYFCASRRTARPSGGLSYNEQFFGPGTRLTVL.

This clonotype was counted ten times or more. The chain joins TRBV7-2 to TRBJ2-3; a weak D match, TRBD2 (6 bases). The CDR3 contains 15 residues. Germline values: CDR1 SGHTA, CDR2 FQGNSA. Trimming took 1 base from V and 2 from J, leaving 10 bases between them. CDR3 protein: CASSLDGGFTDTQYF. CDR3 DNA: TGTGCCAGCAGCTTAGACGGGGGATTCACAGATACGCAGTATTTT.

The chain couples TRBV7-6 to TRBJ1-1; D is unclear. V lost 7 bases, J lost 5 bases, and 14 bases lay in between. Germline V gene sequence: CDR1 SGHVS, CDR2 FNYEAQ. The CDR3 is made up of 13 amino acids. CDR3 nucleotides: TGTGCCAGCATCTTGACGTCAAAGACTGAAGCTTTCTTT. Amino acids: CASILTSKTEAFF.

This clonotype has a handful of counts. The CDR3 spells CASSQEAQDSELYQETQYF. As DNA, the CDR3 is TGTGCCAGCAGCCAAGAAGCGCAGGACAGCGAACTATACCAAGAGACCCAGTACTTC. This chain connects TRBV4-2 to TRBJ2-5; D may be TRBD1 (6 bases). This CDR3 region has 19 residues. V was shortened by 0 bases and J by 0 bases, with 20 bases between the two germline ends. From germline, CDR1 is LGHNA and CDR2 YNFKEQ.

The chain links TRBV2 to TRBJ2-7; no reliable D call. Germline values: CDR1 SNHLY, CDR2 FYNNEI. CDR3 size: 11 residues. Trimming shortened V by 6 bases and J by 3 bases, and 6 bases separated the two germline ends. CDR3 residues: CASREYYEQYF. DNA for the CDR3: TGTGCCAGCAGGGAATACTACGAGCAGTACTTC.

This clonotype was seen repeatedly, ten times or more. The rearrangement joins TRBV7-4 to TRBJ2-1; D may be TRBD2 (6 bases). V was pared by 6 bases and J by 9 bases, with 21 bases between. The CDR3 loop spans 15 amino acids. Per germline, CDR1 SGHVT and CDR2 SQSDAQ. CDR3 residues: CASRTPRESVGEQFF. CDR3 sequence (DNA): TGTGCCAGCAGGACCCCTCGGGAGTCTGTCGGTGAGCAGTTCTTC.

Only a few counts were recorded for this clonotype. The chain links TRBV12-3 or TRBV12-4 to TRBJ1-3, with D possibly TRBD1 on 6 matching bases. The CDR3 covers 16 residues. Deletions cut 6 bases from V and 0 bases from J, with 15 bases between. This chain's CDR3 is CASSPPGQISGNTIYF. Written as DNA, the CDR3 is TGTGCCAGCAGCCCGCCGGGACAAATCTCTGGAAACACCATATATTTT.

The chain is built from TRBV25-1 and TRBJ1-3, with D unresolved. This CDR3 spans 12 amino acids. V was clipped by 4 bases and J by 0 bases, with 1 base between them. CDR1 is MGHDK and CDR2 is SYGVNS in the germline V gene. The DNA of the CDR3 is TGTGCCAGCAGTGCCTCTGGAAACACCATATATTTT. Translating it yields CASSASGNTIYF.

This clonotype was observed a few times. This chain connects TRBV27 to TRBJ2-7; maybe TRBD1 (6 bases). V lost 6 bases to trimming and J lost 4 bases, with 13 bases between them. From germline, CDR1 is MNHEY and CDR2 SMNVEV (reference sequence). This CDR3 is 13 amino acids long. The CDR3 is CASSPDSLYEQYF. DNA for the CDR3: TGTGCCAGCAGCCCGGACAGCTTATACGAGCAGTACTTC.

This clonotype was seen at least ten times. The chain carries TRBV7-9 and TRBJ2-1; 9 bases are a match to TRBD1. The CDR3 runs 18 residues. The junction had 12 bases not matched to a gene; V was cut back by 2 bases and J by 4 bases. Per the germline V gene, CDR1 is SEHNR and CDR2 is FQNEAQ (reference sequence). The CDR3 here is CASSLRGQGPDLYNEQFF. The CDR3 region has the DNA TGTGCCAGCAGCTTAAGGGGACAGGGCCCCGATTTATACAATGAGCAGTTCTTC. The complete variable domain, with remaining parts taken from reference TRBV7-9 and TRBJ2-1, reads DTGVSQNPRHKITKRGQNVTFRCDPISEHNRLYWYRQTLGQGPEFLTYFQNEAQLEKSRLLSDRFSAERPKGSFSTLEIQRTEQGDSAMYLCASSLRGQGPDLYNEQFFGPGTRLTVL.

Only a few counts were recorded for this clonotype. The chain links TRBV10-3 to TRBJ2-1, with 8 bases identical to TRBD1. CDR3 length: 15 amino acids. Trimming removed 6 bases from V and 2 bases from J; junction bases left unmatched: 6. CDR1 is ENHRY and CDR2 is SYGVKD in the germline V gene. The CDR3 loop is CAIRPGTGAYNEQFF. The CDR3 nucleotides are TGTGCCATCAGGCCCGGGACAGGTGCCTACAATGAGCAGTTCTTC.

The chain couples TRBV5-6 to TRBJ2-5, with 10 nucleotides matching TRBD2. V dropped 5 bases and J dropped 3; count of bases not matched to a gene: 4. CDR1 is SGHDT and CDR2 is YYEEEE in the germline V gene. There are 14 residues in the CDR3. The CDR3 loop is CASRVAGGEETQYF. DNA for the CDR3: TGTGCCAGCAGGGTAGCGGGGGGTGAAGAGACCCAGTACTTC.

About this clonotype itself: One junction end disagrees with the germline gene, perhaps due to a read error. V and J are TRBV13 and TRBJ2-7, with 9 bases that match TRBD2. Germline V gene data show CDR1 as PRHDT and CDR2 as FYEKMQ (reference sequence). This CDR3 has 15 residues. The CDR3 nucleotides read TGTGCCAGCAGCAGCCTAGCGGGACCTTCCTACGAGCGGTACTTC. Its translation: CASSSLAGPSYERYF.